Shown below are 23 T cell receptor beta chains from a single sample sequenced in a study of vaccination effects on CD4 cells after COVID-19. Their cognate antigens are unknown. Before sequencing, viral peptide pools were used by the ViraFEST assay to expand antigen-specific CD4+ T cells. The authors isolated CD4+ T cells after 10 days of culture. None of the vaccinated had previously contracted SARS-CoV-2, and their nucleocapsid antibodies tested negative. Sequencing was performed with immunoSEQ multiplex PCR; in TCRdb, only in-frame clones are kept and a portion is missing. Of over 60,000 clones listed, around 76% are singletons. Specimen: CD4+ T cells from PBMCs cultured with HCoV-NL63 spike peptides, collected before COVID-19 vaccination. The receptors here all came from a human donor who received a COVID-19 vaccine.

The chain uses TRBV30 and TRBJ2-6; 7 bases align to TRBD2. Germline assignment: CDR1 GTSNPN and CDR2 SVGIG (reference sequence). The CDR3 has 13 residues. The trim removed 8 bases at V and 0 bases at J, leaving 1 base unmatched. CDR3 protein: CAGGGSGANVLTF. Here the CDR3 DNA reads TGTGCCGGGGGGGGCTCTGGGGCCAACGTCCTGACTTTC. Together with reference TRBV30 and TRBJ2-6, the CDR3 gives the full variable domain: SQTIHQWPATLVQPVGSPLSLECTVEGTSNPNLYWYRQAAGRGLQLLFYSVGIGQISSEVPQNLSASRPQDRQFILSSKKLLLSDSGFYLCAGGGSGANVLTFGAGSRLTVL.

Here the CDR3 DNA reads TGTGCCAGCAGTGAGACGGGGGGGAGAAACATTCAGTACTTC. Its protein is CASSETGGRNIQYF. This chain uses TRBV2 with TRBJ2-4, with 8 nucleotides matching TRBD2. Germline CDR1 SNHLY, CDR2 FYNNEI. This CDR3 spans 14 amino acids. The trim removed 3 bases at V and 6 bases at J, leaving 4 bases unmatched.

V usage is TRBV5-1 and J usage is TRBJ2-5; D is undetermined. Trimming took 1 base from V and 1 from J, leaving 8 bases between them. From germline, CDR1 is SGHRS and CDR2 YFSETQ. This CDR3 is 14 amino acids long. Here the CDR3 DNA reads TGCGCCAGCAGCTTGAAAGTCTCCCAAGAGACCCAGTACTTC. Its protein product is CASSLKVSQETQYF. Combining the CDR3 with reference TRBV5-1 and TRBJ2-5 gives the whole variable domain KAGVTQTPRYLIKTRGQQVTLSCSPISGHRSVSWYQQTPGQGLQFLFEYFSETQRNKGNFPGRFSGRQFSNSRSEMNVSTLELGDSALYLCASSLKVSQETQYFGPGTRLLVL.

This chain connects TRBV6-5 to TRBJ1-3; 9 bases are a match to TRBD1. From germline, CDR1 is MNHEY and CDR2 SVGAGI. The CDR3 has 15 residues. The ends lost 7 bases at V and 0 bases at J; junction bases unmatched: 4. This CDR3 reads CASTRTGDSGNTIYF. The CDR3, as DNA: TGTGCCAGCACAAGGACAGGGGACTCTGGAAACACCATATATTTT.

The rearrangement joins TRBV5-1 to TRBJ2-3; D gene uncertain. Deletions cut 5 bases from V and 7 bases from J, with 17 bases between. The CDR3 loop spans 14 amino acids. The germline V gene has CDR1 SGHRS and CDR2 YFSETQ. CDR3 in amino acids: CASRPQGQTNTQYF. The CDR3 DNA reads as TGCGCCAGCAGACCTCAAGGGCAGACCAATACGCAGTATTTT.

About this clone: Compared with germline, one end of the junction differs, possibly owing to a read error. This chain connects TRBV18 to TRBJ2-5, with a weak D call TRBD1 (6 bases). CDR3 length: 13 residues. The germline gives CDR1 KGHSH, CDR2 LQKENI. CDR3 bases: TGTGCCAGCTCACCTCCAGGGGTAGAGACTCAGTACTTC. It yields the protein CASSPPGVETQYF.

The V gene is TRBV5-5, the J gene TRBJ2-7; D is unclear. CDR1 SGHKS and CDR2 YYEKEE come from the germline V gene (reference sequence). The CDR3 is 13 residues long. Trimming cost V 0 bases and J 2 bases, with 6 bases left between them. The CDR3 bases are TGTGCCAGCAGCTTGGGGACGACCTACGAGCAGTACGTC. As protein: CASSLGTTYEQYV.

The DNA of the CDR3 is TGTGCCAGCGGGCCAAACACCGGGGAGCTGTTTTTT. It translates to CASGPNTGELFF. The rearrangement joins TRBV6-5 to TRBJ2-2; D is undetermined. CDR1 is MNHEY, CDR2 SVGAGI, per germline. V gave up 8 bases and J gave up 2 bases, with 6 bases separating them. The CDR3 runs 12 residues.

The CDR3 DNA reads as TGTGCCAGCAGCCCGGACAGGGGGTTGATCACAGATACGCAGTATTTT. Encoded protein: CASSPDRGLITDTQYF. The chain carries TRBV7-2 and TRBJ2-3, with 10 bases fitting TRBD1. V was clipped by 5 bases and J by 2 bases; unmatched bases: 7. This CDR3 comprises 16 residues. Germline lookup yields CDR1 SGHTA and CDR2 FQGNSA.

V and J are TRBV19 and TRBJ1-5, with TRBD1 matching over 8 bases. There are 16 residues in the CDR3. Unmatched junction bases numbered 10, after V lost 5 bases and J lost 4 bases. CDR1 and CDR2 (germline): LNHDA, SQIVND (reference sequence). The CDR3 loop is CASSQGFDRGNQPQHF. The CDR3 DNA reads as TGTGCCAGTAGTCAAGGGTTCGACAGGGGAAATCAGCCCCAGCATTTT.

The chain is built from TRBV19 and TRBJ1-5; D call uncertain. The CDR3 runs to 16 residues. Per the germline V gene, CDR1 is LNHDA and CDR2 is SQIVND (reference sequence). Trimming left V 3 bases short and J 3 bases short, with 15 bases between. In nucleotides, the CDR3 is TGTGCCAGTAGTATTAGGCCAGGAGGTTACAATCAGCCCCAGCATTTT. It yields the protein CASSIRPGGYNQPQHF.

The J gene is TRBJ1-3, the V gene TRBV6-5; D unclear. Germline assignment: CDR1 MNHEY and CDR2 SVGAGI. This CDR3 has 13 amino acids. The germline V and J ends were trimmed by 8 bases and 4 bases, with 12 bases remaining between them. The CDR3 nucleotides are TGTGCCAGCTCCCGAGAATACGGAAACACCATATATTTT. This encodes CASSREYGNTIYF.

The chain employs TRBV7-7 and TRBJ2-3; D is possibly TRBD1 or TRBD2 (6 bases each). The CDR3 has 15 amino acids. V was pared by 5 bases and J by 4 bases, with 16 bases between. In germline, CDR1 is SSHAT, CDR2 FNYEAQ (reference sequence). The CDR3 DNA reads as TGTGCCAGCAGCCCAAGGGGGGCCGGTCCAGATACGCAGTATTTT. It specifies CASSPRGAGPDTQYF.

The chain has TRBV2 and TRBJ2-3; perhaps TRBD1 as D (5 bases). This CDR3 region has 15 residues. Trimming took off 4 bases at V and 1 base at J, with 12 bases between the two ends. The germline V gene encodes CDR1 SNHLY and CDR2 FYNNEI. The CDR3 sequence: CASSVSTRGTDTQYF. The CDR3 DNA sequence: TGTGCCAGCAGTGTCTCTACCAGGGGCACAGATACGCAGTATTTT.

The genes are TRBV5-1 and TRBJ2-5, with TRBD2 matching over 11 bases. The junction had 9 bases not matched to a gene; V was cut back by 0 bases and J by 5 bases. CDR1 is SGHRS and CDR2 is YFSETQ in the germline V gene. The CDR3 is 17 residues long. CDR3 DNA sequence: TGCGCCAGCAGCTTGGTTAGCGGGGGGGCCATTGTTGAGACCCAGTACTTC. As protein: CASSLVSGGAIVETQYF.

The CDR3 DNA reads TGCGCCAGCAGCCAAGTGCGTGTGTCTGGACTTTATGGCTACACCTTC. Translation gives CASSQVRVSGLYGYTF. V and J are TRBV4-1 and TRBJ1-2; D unresolved. This CDR3 has 16 residues. The germline V gene encodes CDR1 MGHRA and CDR2 YSYEKL. Trimming shortened V by 1 base and J by 5 bases, and 17 bases separated the two germline ends.

V usage is TRBV10-3 and J usage is TRBJ2-1; 8 bases line up with TRBD2. V lost 8 bases to trimming and J lost 2 bases; unmatched junction nucleotides: 8. Per germline, CDR1 ENHRY and CDR2 SYGVKD. CDR3 length: 15 residues. The CDR3, as DNA: TGTGCCATCCGTCCACTAGCGGAGGCCTACAATGAGCAGTTCTTC. Residues: CAIRPLAEAYNEQFF.

The chain employs TRBV7-9 and TRBJ2-4, with D perhaps being TRBD1 or TRBD2 (7 bases each). CDR3 length: 17 amino acids. The V end lost 5 bases, the J end lost 5 bases, and 22 bases lay between the germline ends. The germline V gene encodes CDR1 SEHNR and CDR2 FQNEAQ (reference sequence). The CDR3 loop reads CASSPLGGGAGENIQYF. The CDR3 DNA sequence: TGTGCCAGCAGCCCTCTTGGAGGGGGCGCGGGGGAAAACATTCAGTACTTC. Using reference TRBV7-9 and TRBJ2-4 for the parts outside the CDR3, the full variable domain is DTGVSQNPRHKITKRGQNVTFRCDPISEHNRLYWYRQTLGQGPEFLTYFQNEAQLEKSRLLSDRFSAERPKGSFSTLEIQRTEQGDSAMYLCASSPLGGGAGENIQYFGAGTRLSVL.

The chain uses TRBV5-1 and TRBJ1-1, with D tentatively TRBD1 (5 bases). This CDR3 comprises 13 residues. CDR1 SGHRS and CDR2 YFSETQ come from the germline V gene. The ends were cut back, 1 base at V and 4 bases at J, with 8 bases in the middle. The CDR3 loop is CASSLYQGTEAFF. Written as DNA, the CDR3 is TGCGCCAGCAGCTTGTACCAGGGCACTGAAGCTTTCTTT.

V usage is TRBV28 and J usage is TRBJ1-1; tentative D call: TRBD1 (5 bases). V lost 5 bases and J lost 5, with 18 bases in between. Germline lookup yields CDR1 MDHEN and CDR2 SYDVKM. The CDR3 has 15 amino acids. The CDR3 sequence is CASSEPAAGRTEAFF. CDR3 bases: TGTGCCAGCAGTGAACCCGCTGCAGGGAGGACTGAAGCTTTCTTT. Together with reference TRBV28 and TRBJ1-1, the CDR3 gives the full variable domain: DVKVTQSSRYLVKRTGEKVFLECVQDMDHENMFWYRQDPGLGLRLIYFSYDVKMKEKGDIPEGYSVSREKKERFSLILESASTNQTSMYLCASSEPAAGRTEAFFGQGTRLTVV.

This sequence joins TRBV11-2 and TRBJ1-6, with a weak D call TRBD1 (5 bases). Trimming cost V 3 bases and J 10 bases, with 13 bases left between them. CDR3 size: 14 residues. CDR1 SGHAT and CDR2 FQNNGV come from the germline V gene. This CDR3 is CASSFGGFDSPLHF. The DNA for the CDR3 is TGTGCCAGCAGCTTTGGGGGGTTTGACTCACCCCTCCACTTT.

The chain combines TRBV24-1 with TRBJ2-1; 11 bases align to TRBD1. Germline V gene lookup returns CDR1 KGHDR and CDR2 SFDVKD. With V trimmed by 0 bases and J by 7 bases, 4 bases remained unmatched. This CDR3 region has 16 residues. The CDR3 is CATSDLGQGASNEQFF. The CDR3 region has the DNA TGTGCCACCAGTGATTTGGGACAGGGGGCCAGTAATGAGCAGTTCTTC.

This clone has just one count. The V gene is TRBV5-1, the J gene TRBJ2-5; 9 nucleotides agree with TRBD1. In germline, CDR1 is SGHRS, CDR2 YFSETQ. With 4 bases clipped from V and 4 bases from J, the junction kept 2 bases outside the gene matches. The CDR3 covers 13 residues. CDR3 sequence (DNA): TGCGCCAGCAGCCGGGGACAGGGAGAGACCCAGTACTTC. It yields the protein CASSRGQGETQYF.